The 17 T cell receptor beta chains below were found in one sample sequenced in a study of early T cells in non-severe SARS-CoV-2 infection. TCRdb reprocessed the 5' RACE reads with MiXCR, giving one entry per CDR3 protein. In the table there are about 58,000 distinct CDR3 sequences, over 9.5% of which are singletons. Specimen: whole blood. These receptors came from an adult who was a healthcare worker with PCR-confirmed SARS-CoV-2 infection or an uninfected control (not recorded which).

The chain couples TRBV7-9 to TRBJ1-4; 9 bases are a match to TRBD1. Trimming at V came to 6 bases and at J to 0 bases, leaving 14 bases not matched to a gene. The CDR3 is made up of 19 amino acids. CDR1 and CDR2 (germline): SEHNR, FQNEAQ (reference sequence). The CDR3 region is CASRPSDRGRFATNEKLFF. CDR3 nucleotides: TGTGCCAGCAGACCCTCGGACAGGGGTCGTTTTGCAACTAATGAAAAACTGTTTTTT. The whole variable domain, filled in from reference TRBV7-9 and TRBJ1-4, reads DTGVSQNPRHKITKRGQNVTFRCDPISEHNRLYWYRQTLGQGPEFLTYFQNEAQLEKSRLLSDRFSAERPKGSFSTLEIQRTEQGDSAMYLCASRPSDRGRFATNEKLFFGSGTQLSVL.

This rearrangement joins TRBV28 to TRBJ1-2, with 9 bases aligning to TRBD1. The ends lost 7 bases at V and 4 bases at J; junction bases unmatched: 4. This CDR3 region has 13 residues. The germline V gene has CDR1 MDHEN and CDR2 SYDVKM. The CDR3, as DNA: TGTGCCAGCACTCCGGGACAGGGCTATGGCTACACCTTC. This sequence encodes CASTPGQGYGYTF.

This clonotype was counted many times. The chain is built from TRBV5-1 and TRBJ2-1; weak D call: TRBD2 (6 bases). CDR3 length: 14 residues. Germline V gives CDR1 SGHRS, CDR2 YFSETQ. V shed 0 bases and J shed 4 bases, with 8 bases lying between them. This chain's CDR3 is CASSLGDSYNEQFF. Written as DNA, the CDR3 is TGCGCCAGCAGCTTGGGGGACTCATACAATGAGCAGTTCTTC. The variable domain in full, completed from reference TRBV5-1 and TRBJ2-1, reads KAGVTQTPRYLIKTRGQQVTLSCSPISGHRSVSWYQQTPGQGLQFLFEYFSETQRNKGNFPGRFSGRQFSNSRSEMNVSTLELGDSALYLCASSLGDSYNEQFFGPGTRLTVL.

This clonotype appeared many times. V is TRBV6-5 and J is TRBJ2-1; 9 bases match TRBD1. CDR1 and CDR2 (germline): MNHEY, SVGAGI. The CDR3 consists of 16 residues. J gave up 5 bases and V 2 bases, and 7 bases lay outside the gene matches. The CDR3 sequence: CASSYPLTGGHNEQFF. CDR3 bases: TGTGCCAGCAGTTACCCCCTGACAGGGGGGCACAATGAGCAGTTCTTC.

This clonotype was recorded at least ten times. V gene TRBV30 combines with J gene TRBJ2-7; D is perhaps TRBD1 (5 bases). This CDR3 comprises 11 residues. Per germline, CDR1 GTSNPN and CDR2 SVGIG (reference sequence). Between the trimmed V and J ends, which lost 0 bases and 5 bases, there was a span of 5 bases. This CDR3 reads CAWSVGDEQYF. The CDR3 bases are TGTGCCTGGAGTGTAGGGGACGAGCAGTACTTC.

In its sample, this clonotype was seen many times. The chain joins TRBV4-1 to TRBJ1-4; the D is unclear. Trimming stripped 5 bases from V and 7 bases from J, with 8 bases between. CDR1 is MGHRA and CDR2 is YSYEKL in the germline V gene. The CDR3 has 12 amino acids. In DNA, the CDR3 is TGCGCCAGCAGCTATCCTGCTGAAAAACTGTTTTTT. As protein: CASSYPAEKLFF.

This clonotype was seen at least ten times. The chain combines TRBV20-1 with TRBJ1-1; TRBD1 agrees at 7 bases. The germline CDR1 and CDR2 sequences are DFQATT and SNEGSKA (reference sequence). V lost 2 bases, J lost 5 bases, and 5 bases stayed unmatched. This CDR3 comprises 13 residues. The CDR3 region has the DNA TGCAGTGCTAGACAGGGGGGCAAGACTGAAGCTTTCTTT. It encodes CSARQGGKTEAFF.

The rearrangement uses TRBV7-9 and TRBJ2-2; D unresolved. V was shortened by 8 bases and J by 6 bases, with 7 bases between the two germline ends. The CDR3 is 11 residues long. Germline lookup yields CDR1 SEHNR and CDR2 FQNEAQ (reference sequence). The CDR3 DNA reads TGTGCCAGCGGGCAGGCCGGGGAGCTGTTTTTT. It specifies CASGQAGELFF.

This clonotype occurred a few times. The CDR3 reads CASSLVGDYNEQFF. In DNA form, the CDR3 reads TGTGCCAGCAGCTTAGTCGGAGACTACAATGAGCAGTTCTTC. The chain carries TRBV11-3 and TRBJ2-1; D is unresolved. Germline V gene sequence: CDR1 SGHNT, CDR2 YENEEA. This CDR3 has 14 residues. Trimming pared 1 base from V and 3 bases from J, leaving 7 bases between. Combining the CDR3 with reference TRBV11-3 and TRBJ2-1 gives the whole variable domain EAGVVQSPRYKIIEKKQPVAFWCNPISGHNTLYWYLQNLGQGPELLIRYENEEAVDDSQLPKDRFSAERLKGVDSTLKIQPAELGDSAVYLCASSLVGDYNEQFFGPGTRLTVL.

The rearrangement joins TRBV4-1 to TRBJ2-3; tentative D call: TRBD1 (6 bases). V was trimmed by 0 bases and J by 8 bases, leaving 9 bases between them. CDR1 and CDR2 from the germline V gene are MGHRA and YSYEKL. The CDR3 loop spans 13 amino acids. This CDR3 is CASSQEEGGTQYF. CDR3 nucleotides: TGCGCCAGCAGCCAAGAAGAAGGGGGTACGCAGTATTTT.

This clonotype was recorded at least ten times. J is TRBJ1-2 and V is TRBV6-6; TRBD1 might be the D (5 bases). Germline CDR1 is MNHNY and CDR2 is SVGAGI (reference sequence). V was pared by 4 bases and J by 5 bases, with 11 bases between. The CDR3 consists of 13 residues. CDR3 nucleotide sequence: TGTGCCAGCAGTTCCGGGGGGGGATATGGCTACACCTTC. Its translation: CASSSGGGYGYTF.

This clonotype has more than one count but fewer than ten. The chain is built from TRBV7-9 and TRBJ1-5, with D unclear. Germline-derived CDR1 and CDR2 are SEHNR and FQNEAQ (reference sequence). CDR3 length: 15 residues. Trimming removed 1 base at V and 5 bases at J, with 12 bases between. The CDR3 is CASSLGATAYQPQHF. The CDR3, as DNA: TGTGCCAGCAGCTTAGGGGCAACGGCTTATCAGCCCCAGCATTTT.

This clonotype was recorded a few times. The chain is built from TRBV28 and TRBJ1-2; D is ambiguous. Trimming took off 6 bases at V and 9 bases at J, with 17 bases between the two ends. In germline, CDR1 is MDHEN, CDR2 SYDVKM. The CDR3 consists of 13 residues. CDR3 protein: CASSPYGRGSYTF. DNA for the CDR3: TGTGCCAGCAGCCCTTACGGCAGAGGGAGCTACACCTTC.

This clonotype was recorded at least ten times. This CDR3 reads CASSFSGGRDTQYF. Written as DNA, the CDR3 is TGTGCCAGCAGCTTTTCCGGGGGCAGGGATACGCAGTATTTT. The chain has TRBV7-3 and TRBJ2-3, with D perhaps matching TRBD1 or TRBD2 (6 bases each). Trimming removed 3 bases from V and 6 bases from J, with 13 bases in between. CDR1 SGHTA and CDR2 FQGTGA come from the germline V gene. The CDR3 extends over 14 amino acids.

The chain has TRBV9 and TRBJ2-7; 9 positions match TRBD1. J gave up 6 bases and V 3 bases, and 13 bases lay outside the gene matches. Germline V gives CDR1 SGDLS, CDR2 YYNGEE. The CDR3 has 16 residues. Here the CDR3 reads CASSAQLGTGLGEQYF. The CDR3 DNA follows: TGTGCCAGCAGCGCCCAGTTGGGGACAGGGCTAGGCGAGCAGTACTTC. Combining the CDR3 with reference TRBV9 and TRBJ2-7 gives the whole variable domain DSGVTQTPKHLITATGQRVTLRCSPRSGDLSVYWYQQSLDQGLQFLIQYYNGEERAKGNILERFSAQQFPDLHSELNLSSLELGDSALYFCASSAQLGTGLGEQYFGPGTRLTVT.

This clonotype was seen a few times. This chain's CDR3 is CASRGTRDRSYEQYF. In DNA, the CDR3 is TGTGCCAGCAGGGGAACCCGGGACCGATCCTACGAGCAGTACTTC. The chain couples TRBV6-6 to TRBJ2-7; D may be TRBD1 or TRBD2 (5 bases each). Germline V gene data show CDR1 as MNHNY and CDR2 as SVGAGI (reference sequence). V shed 6 bases and J shed 1 base, with 16 bases lying between them. CDR3 length equals 15 residues.

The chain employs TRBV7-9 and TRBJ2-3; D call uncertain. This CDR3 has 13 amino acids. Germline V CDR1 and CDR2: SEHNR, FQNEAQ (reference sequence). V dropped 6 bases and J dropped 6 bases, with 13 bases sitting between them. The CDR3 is CASRRSPTDTQYF. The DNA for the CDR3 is TGTGCCAGCAGAAGGAGCCCGACGGATACGCAGTATTTT.